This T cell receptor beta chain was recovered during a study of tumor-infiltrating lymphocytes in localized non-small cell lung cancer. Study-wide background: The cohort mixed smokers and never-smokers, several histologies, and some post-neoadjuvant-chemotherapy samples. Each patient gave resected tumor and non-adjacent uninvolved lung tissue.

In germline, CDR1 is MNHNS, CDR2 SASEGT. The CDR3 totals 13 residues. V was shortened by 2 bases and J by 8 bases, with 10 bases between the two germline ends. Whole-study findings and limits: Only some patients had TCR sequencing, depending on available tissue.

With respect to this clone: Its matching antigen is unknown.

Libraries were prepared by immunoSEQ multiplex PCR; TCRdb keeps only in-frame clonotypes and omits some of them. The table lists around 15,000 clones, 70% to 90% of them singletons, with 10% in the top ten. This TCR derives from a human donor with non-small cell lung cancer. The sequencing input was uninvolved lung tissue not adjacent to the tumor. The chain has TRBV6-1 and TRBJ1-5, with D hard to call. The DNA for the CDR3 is TGTGCCAGCAGTGAATTCTCTGAGGAGCCCCAGCATTTT. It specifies CASSEFSEEPQHF.